Below are 8 T cell receptor beta chains sequenced from a single sample in a study of blood T cell repertoires in COVID-19. Here immunoSEQ multiplex PCR was the method, and the copy in TCRdb shows in-frame clones only, minus some. The sample carries around 200,000 clones, 85% to 90% recorded once. Sequenced: peripheral blood. The receptors originated from a man older than 75 with acute or convalescent COVID-19.

The chain joins TRBV24-1 to TRBJ2-7; the match to TRBD1 covers 11 bases. This CDR3 comprises 16 residues. The trim removed 2 bases at V and 3 bases at J, leaving 5 bases unmatched. CDR1 and CDR2 (germline): KGHDR, SFDVKD. CDR3 amino acids: CATSDYGTGGLYEQYF. The CDR3 DNA is TGTGCCACCAGTGATTATGGGACAGGGGGACTCTACGAGCAGTACTTC.

V gene TRBV19 combines with J gene TRBJ2-5; 13 bases map to TRBD2. CDR3 length equals 15 residues. Germline trimming cut 6 bases from V and 5 bases from J; bases unmatched to any gene: 6. Germline V gene lookup returns CDR1 LNHDA and CDR2 SQIVND (reference sequence). DNA of the CDR3: TGTGCCAGTAGCAGGGGACTAGCGGGAATGGAGACCCAGTACTTC. This encodes CASSRGLAGMETQYF.

The chain combines TRBV5-1 with TRBJ1-1; 8 nucleotides line up with TRBD1. Germline V lookup: CDR1 SGHRS, CDR2 YFSETQ. V was pared by 2 bases and J by 3 bases, with 12 bases of the junction left unmatched. The CDR3 length is 17 residues. CDR3 sequence (DNA): TGCGCCAGCAGCTTCCGGGACAGGTCTTACGGGGACACTGAAGCTTTCTTT. It codes for CASSFRDRSYGDTEAFF.

This clone was detected a few times. The chain is built from TRBV19 and TRBJ1-1; 7 bases are a match to TRBD1. V was clipped by 9 bases and J by 0 bases; unmatched bases: 7. CDR1 is LNHDA and CDR2 is SQIVND in the germline V gene (reference sequence). This CDR3 has 14 residues. CDR3: CASLRDSVNTEAFF. CDR3 nucleotides: TGTGCCAGCCTAAGGGACAGCGTGAACACTGAAGCTTTCTTT.

The gene calls are TRBV19 and TRBJ2-2; TRBD2 might be the D (5 bases). V was cut by 7 bases and J by 5 bases, with 11 bases left in between. Germline assignment: CDR1 LNHDA and CDR2 SQIVND (reference sequence). CDR3 length: 13 residues. CDR3 amino acids: CASTRGLTGELFF. As DNA, the CDR3 is TGTGCCAGTACCAGAGGGTTAACCGGGGAGCTGTTTTTT.

The rearrangement joins TRBV9 to TRBJ2-1; tentative D call: TRBD2 (6 bases). Germline V gene sequence: CDR1 SGDLS, CDR2 YYNGEE. CDR3 size: 15 residues. The ends were cut back, 0 bases at V and 9 bases at J, with 16 bases in the middle. DNA of the CDR3: TGTGCCAGCAGCGTAGTTATTGGAGGGGTGAGTGAGCAGTTCTTC. Amino acids: CASSVVIGGVSEQFF.

This clone was recorded a few times. The same CDR3 also results from other DNA sequences found in this sample. The V gene is TRBV5-1, the J gene TRBJ2-1; 8 positions match TRBD1. V trimming: 4 bases; J trimming: 5 bases; junction bases outside the gene matches: 5. Germline CDR1 reads SGHRS; CDR2 reads YFSETQ. The CDR3 is 14 amino acids. DNA of the CDR3: TGCGCCAGCAGCCCGGGACAGGAAAACAATGAGCAGTTCTTC. This codes for CASSPGQENNEQFF.

The gene calls are TRBV19 and TRBJ2-3; tentatively, D is TRBD2 (6 bases). V gave up 5 bases and J gave up 0 bases, with 9 bases separating them. The CDR3 runs to 14 residues. Germline assignment: CDR1 LNHDA and CDR2 SQIVND (reference sequence). CDR3: CASSPGLSTDTQYF. The CDR3 DNA is TGTGCCAGTAGTCCGGGACTTAGCACAGATACGCAGTATTTT.